The sequence of this T cell receptor beta chain was determined in a study of Graves' ophthalmopathy and Graves' hyperthyroidism. Whole-study results and caveats: Detected in blood as well were most expanded thyroid clonotypes with frequency above 0.001. Stable hyperthyroidism and ophthalmopathy were told apart by a 13-signature model, which achieved just over 85% sensitivity and 81.08% specificity. The study's model predicted ophthalmopathy progression at roughly 64% sensitivity and 72% to 85% specificity.

Germline CDR1 is LNHDA and CDR2 is SQIVND (reference sequence). V shed 6 bases, J shed 5 bases, and the junction held 6 bases outside the gene matches. The CDR3 spans 13 residues. There are many counts of this clonotype. The target antigen is unknown. RNA served as the template for amplifying TCR beta CDR3 regions. The first round was an RT-PCR with HTBI primers, and the second round was a multiplex PCR. Via MiXCR, TCRdb re-called the multiplex PCR reads, giving one row per CDR3 protein. The table includes about 220,000 distinct CDR3 sequences, around a fifth detected once. The V gene is TRBV19, the J gene TRBJ2-7; TRBD1 matches 8 bases. Material for sequencing was peripheral blood. The receptor's source is a woman aged 50 to 60 with Graves' ophthalmopathy. CDR3 region: CASSTGTGNEQYF. The CDR3 DNA sequence: TGTGCCAGTAGCACCGGGACAGGAAACGAGCAGTACTTC. Based on the CDR3 plus reference TRBV19 and TRBJ2-7, the full variable domain is DGGITQSPKYLFRKEGQNVTLSCEQNLNHDAMYWYRQDPGQGLRLIYYSQIVNDFQKGDIAEGYSVSREKKESFPLTVTSAQKNPTAFYLCASSTGTGNEQYFGPGTRLTVT.